The following is a T cell receptor (beta chain) sequence with its context. These data belong to a study of blood T cell repertoires in COVID-19. Study details: COVID-19 samples, acute and convalescent, were from the United States, Italy and Spain. PBMCs, B-cell-depleted T cells, or T cells were the source of the cDNA or gDNA that made up the material.

The CDR3 spans 16 residues. Losses at the gene ends were 4 bases for V and 6 bases for J; bases not matched to a gene: 11. From germline, CDR1 is SGHRS and CDR2 YFSETQ. Assay: immunoSEQ multiplex PCR; the TCRdb copy retains only in-frame clones and omits some. Among 40,000 to 50,000 clones listed, 88% were seen once. The specimen was peripheral blood. The origin of this receptor is a human donor in a cohort sampled during active COVID-19. The J gene is TRBJ2-7, the V gene TRBV5-1; TRBD2 agrees at 12 bases. CDR3 region: CASSPRVLTSGSEQYF. In DNA, the CDR3 is TGCGCCAGCAGCCCCCGGGTTTTGACTAGCGGGAGCGAGCAGTACTTC.